Presented here are 29 T cell receptor beta chains from one specimen sequenced in a study of OX40 agonist ivuxolimab in advanced cancers. Library construction relied on the immunoSEQ multiplex PCR assay. As stored in TCRdb, this immuneACCESS dataset retains in-frame rearrangements with V and J assigned. A fraction of the clones does not appear; measured against another copy, unresolved V genes explain less than half of the discrepancy, and the remainder lacks a known reason. The sample contains roughly 77,000 clones, around 80% of them found a single time. Roughly 0.53% of the sample belongs to the ten largest clones. The source was CD4+ or CD8+ T cells sorted from blood, collected in a trial of the OX40 agonist ivuxolimab. Receptors originate from an adult with an advanced solid tumor such as melanoma, head and neck, liver or kidney cancer.

This chain joins TRBV11-1 and TRBJ2-5; D remains unclear. The germline V gene has CDR1 SGHAT and CDR2 FQDESV (reference sequence). V dropped 1 base and J dropped 3 bases, with 0 bases sitting between them. The CDR3 covers 11 residues. The CDR3 DNA is TGTGCCAGCAGCTTAGAAGAGACCCAGTACTTC. Translation: CASSLEETQYF.

The chain uses TRBV5-1 and TRBJ2-3; 9 bases align to TRBD1. The ends lost 4 bases at V and 6 bases at J; junction bases unmatched: 6. This CDR3 is 14 amino acids long. Germline lookup yields CDR1 SGHRS and CDR2 YFSETQ. The DNA for the CDR3 is TGCGCCAGCAGCCCGAGGACAGGGGAGGATACGCAGTATTTT. Residues: CASSPRTGEDTQYF.

A note on this clone: One end of the junction varies from germline; a read error may be responsible. The chain links TRBV30 to TRBJ2-7; 9 bases are shared with TRBD1. The CDR3 length is 14 residues. Germline-derived CDR1 and CDR2 are GTSNPN and SVGIG (reference sequence). DNA of the CDR3: TGTGCCGGGAGGGACAGGGCAAGCTCCTACGAGCAGTACTTC. It encodes CAGRDRASSYEQYF.

The CDR3 here is CASKGTGGREQYF. In DNA, the CDR3 is TGTGCCAGTAAGGGGACAGGGGGACGAGAGCAGTACTTC. This chain uses TRBV19 with TRBJ2-7; TRBD1 matches at 11 bases. The ends lost 7 bases at V and 7 bases at J; junction bases unmatched: 6. Per germline, CDR1 LNHDA and CDR2 SQIVND (reference sequence). This CDR3 contains 13 residues.

The chain couples TRBV6-1 to TRBJ2-1; tentatively, D is TRBD1 (6 bases). V lost 5 bases and J 7 bases, leaving 12 bases between the germline ends. This CDR3 is built from 13 residues. CDR1 and CDR2 (germline): MNHNS, SASEGT. CDR3 DNA: TGTGCCAGCAGTCTACAGGGTTGGAATGAGCAGTTCTTC. Amino acid sequence: CASSLQGWNEQFF.

The count of this clone is one. V is TRBV11-3 and J is TRBJ2-5; 7 bases are a match to TRBD1. This CDR3 region has 13 residues. With V trimmed by 5 bases and J by 5 bases, 5 bases remained unmatched. CDR1 and CDR2 (germline): SGHNT, YENEEA. CDR3 region: CASSRQGHETQYF. The CDR3 DNA sequence: TGTGCCAGCAGCCGACAGGGACACGAGACCCAGTACTTC.

The chain joins TRBV5-1 to TRBJ2-5, with D tentatively TRBD1 (5 bases). V was trimmed by 1 base and J by 2 bases, leaving 15 bases between them. This CDR3 contains 16 residues. CDR1 SGHRS and CDR2 YFSETQ come from the germline V gene. CDR3: CASSLRASGNQETQYF. The CDR3 bases are TGCGCCAGCAGCTTGAGAGCCTCAGGGAATCAAGAGACCCAGTACTTC. The full variable domain, in which reference TRBV5-1 and TRBJ2-5 provide the parts outside the CDR3, is KAGVTQTPRYLIKTRGQQVTLSCSPISGHRSVSWYQQTPGQGLQFLFEYFSETQRNKGNFPGRFSGRQFSNSRSEMNVSTLELGDSALYLCASSLRASGNQETQYFGPGTRLLVL.

The J gene is TRBJ2-4, the V gene TRBV2; 8 bases are a match to TRBD2. Germline V gives CDR1 SNHLY, CDR2 FYNNEI. This CDR3 region has 16 residues. V lost 2 bases, J lost 2 bases, and 5 bases stayed unmatched. The CDR3 DNA reads TGTGCCAGCAGTGAACGGGGGGGTCTGACCAAAAACATTCAGTACTTC. Residues: CASSERGGLTKNIQYF.

This clone was recorded once. V is TRBV4-3 and J is TRBJ2-1, with unresolved D. The V end lost 4 bases, the J end lost 7 bases, and 17 bases lay between the germline ends. Germline assignment: CDR1 LGHNA and CDR2 YSLEER. This CDR3 has 15 residues. CDR3 nucleotides: TGCGCCAGCAGCCGATCGAGGTACGGCACAAATGAGCAGTTCTTC. Its protein product is CASSRSRYGTNEQFF.

The chain employs TRBV15 and TRBJ2-5, with TRBD2 matching 8 bases. The J call may be in error: the DNA end matches TRBJ2-7 better. The CDR3 extends over 15 amino acids. CDR1 is LNHNV, CDR2 YYDKDF, per germline (reference sequence). As DNA, the CDR3 is TGTGCCACCAGATCCCATAGCGGGACCTCCTACGAGCAGTACTTC. Residues: CATRSHSGTSYEQYF.

The CDR3 loop reads CASSSKQGTDTQYF. CDR3 DNA: TGTGCCAGCAGCTCCAAACAGGGCACAGATACGCAGTATTTT. The chain combines TRBV13 with TRBJ2-3; TRBD1 might be the D (5 bases). With 4 bases removed from V and 1 base from J, the gap between germline ends came to 9 bases. The CDR3 length is 14 residues. From germline, CDR1 is PRHDT and CDR2 FYEKMQ (reference sequence).

This sequence joins TRBV5-6 and TRBJ2-5; D not resolved. Between the trimmed V and J ends, which lost 0 bases and 0 bases, there was a span of 6 bases. The CDR3 is 14 amino acids. Germline CDR1 SGHDT, CDR2 YYEEEE. In nucleotides, the CDR3 is TGTGCCAGCAGCTTGGTGTCCGACCAAGAGACCCAGTACTTC. It encodes CASSLVSDQETQYF. The full variable domain, its missing parts supplied by reference TRBV5-6 and TRBJ2-5, is DAGVTQSPTHLIKTRGQQVTLRCSPKSGHDTVSWYQQALGQGPQFIFQYYEEEERQRGNFPDRFSGHQFPNYSSELNVNALLLGDSALYLCASSLVSDQETQYFGPGTRLLVL.

This chain joins TRBV28 and TRBJ1-5, with a weak D call TRBD1 (5 bases). Trimming pared 8 bases from V and 7 bases from J, leaving 12 bases between. The CDR3 extends over 12 amino acids. Germline V lookup: CDR1 MDHEN, CDR2 SYDVKM. The CDR3 region has the DNA TGTGCCAGCCAAACAGGACGGCAGCCCCAGCATTTT. The encoded protein is CASQTGRQPQHF.

In the case of this clone: Additional DNA sequences in this sample encode the identical CDR3. V gene TRBV6-1 combines with J gene TRBJ1-5, with D perhaps TRBD1 (5 bases). The CDR3 extends over 13 amino acids. Germline CDR1 is MNHNS and CDR2 is SASEGT. The germline V and J ends were trimmed by 2 bases and 7 bases, with 9 bases remaining between them. The CDR3 sequence is CASSERGEQPQHF. CDR3 sequence (DNA): TGTGCCAGCAGTGAACGGGGCGAGCAGCCCCAGCATTTT.

The V call is TRBV6-5, the J call TRBJ1-2, with D hard to call. Germline V gene data show CDR1 as MNHEY and CDR2 as SVGAGI. The CDR3 contains 11 residues. Deletions cut 6 bases from V and 4 bases from J, with 6 bases between. The CDR3 region has the DNA TGTGCCAGCAGCTGGGGCTATGGCTACACCTTC. This translates into CASSWGYGYTF.

The chain links TRBV7-2 to TRBJ2-6, with D possibly being TRBD1 (5 bases). The V end lost 0 bases, the J end lost 2 bases, and 5 bases lay between the germline ends. Looked up from germline, CDR1 is SGHTA and CDR2 is FQGNSA. CDR3 length: 15 amino acids. This CDR3 is CASSLATAGANVLTF. Written as DNA, the CDR3 is TGTGCCAGCAGCTTAGCGACAGCTGGGGCCAACGTCCTGACTTTC.

A note on this clone: Different DNA sequences within this sample yield the same CDR3. The chain carries TRBV9 and TRBJ2-3; TRBD2 aligns across 12 bases. The ends lost 2 bases at V and 3 bases at J; junction bases unmatched: 10. Germline CDR1 and CDR2: SGDLS and YYNGEE. This CDR3 has 18 amino acids. DNA of the CDR3: TGTGCCAGCAGCGTCAACCCGGGCCTAGCGGGGGGGACAGATACGCAGTATTTT. Protein sequence: CASSVNPGLAGGTDTQYF.

This rearrangement joins TRBV5-1 to TRBJ2-1; D perhaps matches TRBD1 (6 bases). The CDR3 loop spans 14 amino acids. The V gene's germline CDR1 is SGHRS and CDR2 YFSETQ. The V gene lost 4 bases and the J gene lost 6 bases, with 14 bases spanning the gap. CDR3 sequence reads: CASSLDSALNEQFF. CDR3 nucleotide sequence: TGCGCCAGCAGCCTGGACAGTGCACTCAATGAGCAGTTCTTC. Filled out from reference TRBV5-1 and TRBJ2-1, the complete variable domain reads KAGVTQTPRYLIKTRGQQVTLSCSPISGHRSVSWYQQTPGQGLQFLFEYFSETQRNKGNFPGRFSGRQFSNSRSEMNVSTLELGDSALYLCASSLDSALNEQFFGPGTRLTVL.

This sequence joins TRBV4-3 and TRBJ1-2; maybe TRBD1 (6 bases). CDR3 length equals 14 residues. V lost 2 bases to trimming and J lost 3 bases, with 10 bases between them. The germline gives CDR1 LGHNA, CDR2 YSLEER. CDR3 amino acids: CASSQLQGDYGYTF. The CDR3 DNA reads as TGCGCCAGCAGCCAATTACAGGGTGACTATGGCTACACCTTC.

V usage is TRBV7-9 and J usage is TRBJ2-3; 8 bases line up with TRBD1. Losses at the gene ends were 2 bases for V and 3 bases for J; bases not matched to a gene: 7. Per the germline V gene, CDR1 is SEHNR and CDR2 is FQNEAQ (reference sequence). The CDR3 is 16 amino acids. The CDR3 sequence is CASSLSGRGRTDTQYF. The CDR3 region has the DNA TGTGCCAGCAGCTTATCGGGCAGGGGGCGGACAGATACGCAGTATTTT.

The rearrangement links TRBV15 to TRBJ2-5; 11 bases fit TRBD2. The CDR3 is 19 amino acids. The V segment lost 0 bases and the J segment 2 bases; nucleotides outside the gene matches: 11. Germline V gene data show CDR1 as LNHNV and CDR2 as YYDKDF (reference sequence). The CDR3 bases are TGTGCCACCAGCAGAGATCGCAATAGCGGGGGGGCGAGACAAGAGACCCAGTACTTC. Protein product: CATSRDRNSGGARQETQYF.

This clone has only a few counts. J is TRBJ2-3 and V is TRBV19; TRBD1 matches at 8 bases. Germline CDR1 LNHDA, CDR2 SQIVND (reference sequence). There are 16 residues in the CDR3. Germline trimming cut 3 bases from V and 1 base from J; bases unmatched to any gene: 6. In nucleotides, the CDR3 is TGTGCCAGTAGTATCTCAGGGGGCTTGGGCACAGATACGCAGTATTTT. It encodes CASSISGGLGTDTQYF.

This clone showed up just a few times. This chain joins TRBV19 and TRBJ1-5, with 9 positions matching TRBD1. Germline values: CDR1 LNHDA, CDR2 SQIVND (reference sequence). The length of the CDR3 is 16 residues. V shed 6 bases, J shed 3 bases, and the junction held 9 bases outside the gene matches. CDR3 residues: CASSDRGVGVNQPQHF. For the CDR3, the DNA is TGTGCCAGTAGCGACAGGGGGGTGGGGGTCAATCAGCCCCAGCATTTT.

The rearrangement joins TRBV18 to TRBJ2-1, with 16 positions matching TRBD2. The V gene's germline CDR1 is KGHSH and CDR2 LQKENI. CDR3 length: 15 residues. Trimming removed 2 bases from V and 9 bases from J; junction bases left unmatched: 1. The DNA of the CDR3 is TGTGCCAGCTCACCAGGGACTAGCGGGAGGGCTGAGCAGTTCTTC. Protein product: CASSPGTSGRAEQFF.

This clone was seen just once. The V call is TRBV6-5, the J call TRBJ1-6; 8 bases fit TRBD1. From germline, CDR1 is MNHEY and CDR2 SVGAGI. CDR3 length equals 14 residues. Trimming cost V 6 bases and J 10 bases; bases outside gene matches: 8. The CDR3: CASSPRGLRSPLHF. CDR3 DNA: TGTGCCAGCAGCCCCAGGGGGCTCAGATCACCCCTCCACTTT.

The gene calls are TRBV7-2 and TRBJ2-1; 12 bases are a match to TRBD2. J was trimmed by 5 bases and V by 8 bases; bases with no gene match: 7. CDR3 length: 15 residues. In germline, CDR1 is SGHTA, CDR2 FQGNSA. The DNA for the CDR3 is TGTGCCAGCCACCTTGGACTAGCGGGACACAATGAGCAGTTCTTC. This sequence encodes CASHLGLAGHNEQFF.

V usage is TRBV11-1 and J usage is TRBJ2-7, with a possible D match to TRBD2 (6 bases). V was shortened by 5 bases and J by 5 bases, with 16 bases between the two germline ends. This CDR3 has 14 amino acids. Germline V gives CDR1 SGHAT, CDR2 FQDESV (reference sequence). This chain's CDR3 is CASSLGGPSNEQYF. The CDR3 DNA reads TGTGCCAGCAGCCTGGGGGGACCGAGTAACGAGCAGTACTTC.

This clone was recorded once. The chain combines TRBV27 with TRBJ2-1; 9 positions match TRBD1. The CDR3 extends over 15 amino acids. Unmatched junction bases numbered 6, after V lost 6 bases and J lost 3 bases. The germline V gene has CDR1 MNHEY and CDR2 SMNVEV (reference sequence). The CDR3 DNA is TGTGCCAGCAGCGACAGGGGGGCCTTCTACAATGAGCAGTTCTTC. It is translated as CASSDRGAFYNEQFF.

V usage is TRBV19 and J usage is TRBJ2-7; 12 nucleotides match TRBD2. This CDR3 has 18 amino acids. V gave up 8 bases and J gave up 3 bases; unmatched junction bases: 17. CDR1 is LNHDA, CDR2 SQIVND, per germline (reference sequence). CDR3 region: CASHEGTSGLDWFYEQYF. The CDR3 DNA reads TGTGCCAGTCATGAGGGGACTAGCGGGTTAGACTGGTTCTACGAGCAGTACTTC.